The 10 T cell receptor beta chains below all came from one sample that was sequenced in a study of cytomegalovirus exposure and HLA in healthy donors. In the PCR, 60 Vbeta and 13 Jbeta primers were used. Some clones are missing from TCRdb's copy, which holds only in-frame ones; the method was immunoSEQ multiplex PCR. The sample has roughly 150,000 clones. Sequencing used PBMCs. Every receptor here comes from a woman between 45 and 65 years old in good health and CMV-seronegative.

The V and J genes are TRBV4-2 and TRBJ1-5, with D unresolved. Per germline, CDR1 LGHNA and CDR2 YNFKEQ. V was pared by 1 base and J by 0 bases, with 13 bases between. The CDR3 is 17 residues long. The CDR3 sequence: CASSQAGAGYSNQPQHF. The CDR3 DNA reads TGTGCCAGCAGCCAAGCAGGCGCCGGTTATAGCAATCAGCCCCAGCATTTT.

The V gene is TRBV5-1, the J gene TRBJ1-2; TRBD1 aligns across 10 bases. This CDR3 region has 16 residues. J gave up 4 bases and V 4 bases, and 10 bases lay outside the gene matches. Per the germline V gene, CDR1 is SGHRS and CDR2 is YFSETQ. The CDR3 DNA follows: TGCGCCAGCAGCAGCAGGACAGGGGGGCCCAGCTATGGCTACACCTTC. Translated: CASSSRTGGPSYGYTF.

The chain's CDR3 is CASGQGADGNQPQHF. The CDR3 DNA reads as TGTGCCAGTGGTCAAGGGGCAGATGGCAATCAGCCCCAGCATTTT. V gene TRBV19 combines with J gene TRBJ1-5; perhaps TRBD1 as D (5 bases). There are 15 residues in the CDR3. Germline V gene sequence: CDR1 LNHDA, CDR2 SQIVND (reference sequence). Deletions cut 8 bases from V and 2 bases from J, with 16 bases between.

The J gene is TRBJ1-6, the V gene TRBV30; 7 positions match TRBD1. Unmatched junction bases numbered 7, after V lost 3 bases and J lost 5 bases. The CDR3 is 15 residues long. Germline lookup yields CDR1 GTSNPN and CDR2 SVGIG (reference sequence). CDR3 in DNA: TGTGCCTGGAGGAGGGGACAGAGAGATAATTCACCCCTCCACTTT. Protein: CAWRRGQRDNSPLHF.

The V gene is TRBV4-2, the J gene TRBJ1-6; 7 bases are a match to TRBD1. Germline values: CDR1 LGHNA, CDR2 YNFKEQ. This CDR3 is built from 17 residues. The V and J ends lost 0 bases and 10 bases, in that order; junction bases with no gene match: 12. The CDR3 DNA is TGTGCCAGCAGCCAAGACCCGACAGGGTTTGAAGGGTCACCCCTCCACTTT. This sequence encodes CASSQDPTGFEGSPLHF.

The chain recombines TRBV9 with TRBJ2-7; 7 bases are a match to TRBD1. CDR3 length equals 13 residues. Germline V gene data show CDR1 as SGDLS and CDR2 as YYNGEE. After removal of 4 bases from V and 9 bases from J, the junction contained 10 bases not matched to a gene. CDR3 amino acids: CASSPGPQGRQYF. The CDR3 DNA follows: TGTGCCAGCAGCCCCGGACCACAGGGGCGGCAGTACTTC.

V gene TRBV30 combines with J gene TRBJ1-5, with 9 bases lining up with TRBD1. Trimming removed 5 bases from V and 3 bases from J; junction bases left unmatched: 5. The CDR3 is 14 residues long. Per germline, CDR1 GTSNPN and CDR2 SVGIG (reference sequence). The CDR3 loop reads CAWSTGGTNQPQHF. CDR3 nucleotide sequence: TGTGCCTGGTCGACAGGGGGTACCAATCAGCCCCAGCATTTT.

The gene calls are TRBV7-3 and TRBJ2-1; 9 nucleotides match TRBD2. The CDR3 runs 13 residues. Germline loops: CDR1 SGHTA, CDR2 FQGTGA. Trimming removed 2 bases from V and 16 bases from J; junction bases left unmatched: 9. CDR3: CASSLEGRGGVFF. For the CDR3, the DNA is TGTGCCAGCAGCTTAGAGGGTCGCGGGGGGGTTTTCTTC.

The chain combines TRBV27 with TRBJ2-7; D is perhaps TRBD2 (6 bases). The CDR3 consists of 13 residues. Germline CDR1 reads MNHEY; CDR2 reads SMNVEV (reference sequence). Trimming removed 3 bases from V and 6 bases from J, with 12 bases in between. CDR3 residues: CASSLVGGGEQYF. The CDR3 DNA follows: TGTGCCAGCAGTTTGGTCGGGGGAGGCGAGCAGTACTTC.

The J gene is TRBJ2-3, the V gene TRBV30; 7 bases agree with TRBD2. Trimming took 5 bases from V and 7 from J; bases not matched to a gene: 6. The CDR3 covers 12 residues. The germline CDR1 and CDR2 sequences are GTSNPN and SVGIG (reference sequence). CDR3 region: CAWSSSGNTQYF. For the CDR3, the DNA is TGTGCCTGGTCATCTAGCGGCAATACGCAGTATTTT.